The 11 T cell receptor beta chains listed next were all sequenced from one sample in a study of blood T cell repertoires in COVID-19. Generated by immunoSEQ multiplex PCR, the TCRdb table keeps only in-frame clones and is missing some. The sample has about 340,000 clones; 80% to 90% are singletons. Sequencing used PBMCs or T cells enriched from blood (not recorded which). The receptors come from a middle-aged woman with acute COVID-19.

The rearrangement links TRBV6-5 to TRBJ2-7; the match to TRBD2 covers 7 bases. The CDR3 totals 14 residues. With 7 bases clipped from V and 4 bases from J, the junction kept 10 bases outside the gene matches. The germline V gene encodes CDR1 MNHEY and CDR2 SVGAGI. This CDR3 is CASTKAGAAYEQYF. Written as DNA, the CDR3 is TGTGCCAGCACTAAGGCGGGAGCGGCATACGAGCAGTACTTC.

The chain recombines TRBV3-1 (or the pseudogene TRBV3-2) with TRBJ2-3, with TRBD2 matching over 12 bases. This CDR3 is built from 16 residues. With V trimmed by 1 base and J by 5 bases, 4 bases remained unmatched. Germline lookup yields CDR1 LGHDT and CDR2 YNNKEL (reference sequence). DNA of the CDR3: TGTGCCAGCAGCCAAGCTAGCGGGAGGGTTGGAGATACGCAGTATTTT. Translation gives CASSQASGRVGDTQYF.

Ten or more counts support this clone. V usage is TRBV7-2 and J usage is TRBJ2-3; TRBD2 agrees at 7 bases. Germline CDR1 reads SGHTA; CDR2 reads FQGNSA. Trimming cost V 5 bases and J 5 bases; bases outside gene matches: 10. CDR3 length: 15 residues. In DNA, the CDR3 is TGTGCCAGCAGCCCAAGGACTAGAACGGTAGATACGCAGTATTTT. Its translation is CASSPRTRTVDTQYF.

The chain joins TRBV5-1 to TRBJ2-1, with 12 bases identical to TRBD1. From germline, CDR1 is SGHRS and CDR2 YFSETQ. The CDR3 runs 16 residues. Germline trimming cut 5 bases from V and 7 bases from J; bases unmatched to any gene: 10. The CDR3 protein is CASSWGQGASHNEQFF. The CDR3 coding sequence is TGCGCCAGCAGTTGGGGACAGGGGGCGTCTCATAATGAGCAGTTCTTC.

This chain connects TRBV7-9 to TRBJ1-1; D perhaps matches TRBD1 (6 bases). This CDR3 has 16 residues. The germline V gene encodes CDR1 SEHNR and CDR2 FQNEAQ (reference sequence). V gave up 1 base and J gave up 1 base, with 13 bases separating them. The CDR3 loop is CASSLDSRQANTEAFF. In nucleotides, the CDR3 is TGTGCCAGCAGCTTAGACAGCAGACAGGCGAACACTGAAGCTTTCTTT.

In this sample, this clone turned up once. V gene TRBV6-6 combines with J gene TRBJ1-4; TRBD1 might be the D (5 bases). Germline values: CDR1 MNHNY, CDR2 SVGAGI (reference sequence). The germline V and J ends were trimmed by 3 bases and 4 bases, with 9 bases remaining between them. This CDR3 is built from 14 residues. This chain's CDR3 is CASSYGQGNEKLFF. CDR3 nucleotide sequence: TGTGCCAGCAGTTATGGCCAGGGTAATGAAAAACTGTTTTTT.

The CDR3 DNA reads TGTGCCAGCAGCGTAGGGTCCGGGAGGTACGAGCAGTACTTC. The encoded protein is CASSVGSGRYEQYF. This chain joins TRBV9 and TRBJ2-7, with 7 bases matching TRBD2. Germline loops: CDR1 SGDLS, CDR2 YYNGEE. The V gene end was trimmed by 0 bases and the J gene end by 4 bases; junction bases not matched to a gene: 4. The CDR3 has 14 amino acids.

The CDR3 DNA sequence: TGTGCCAGCAGCCCCGGGTCCTTGAACACTGAAGCTTTCTTT. The encoded protein is CASSPGSLNTEAFF. V gene TRBV11-2 combines with J gene TRBJ1-1; D ambiguous. V was trimmed by 5 bases and J by 0 bases, leaving 10 bases between them. The CDR3 contains 14 residues. Germline V CDR1 and CDR2: SGHAT, FQNNGV. The complete variable domain, with remaining parts taken from reference TRBV11-2 and TRBJ1-1, reads EAGVAQSPRYKIIEKRQSVAFWCNPISGHATLYWYQQILGQGPKLLIQFQNNGVVDDSQLPKDRFSAERLKGVDSTLKIQPAKLEDSAVYLCASSPGSLNTEAFFGQGTRLTVV.

The chain links TRBV5-1 to TRBJ1-1; TRBD1 might be the D (6 bases). CDR1 and CDR2 (germline): SGHRS, YFSETQ. Trimming removed 2 bases from V and 0 bases from J, with 14 bases in between. This CDR3 has 16 residues. The CDR3: CASSLSAGDLNTEAFF. Here the CDR3 DNA reads TGCGCCAGCAGCTTATCGGCAGGGGACCTGAACACTGAAGCTTTCTTT.

This chain connects TRBV19 to TRBJ1-5; 8 bases match TRBD1. There are 16 residues in the CDR3. Germline values: CDR1 LNHDA, CDR2 SQIVND (reference sequence). V dropped 5 bases and J dropped 4; count of bases not matched to a gene: 10. DNA for the CDR3: TGTGCCAGTAGTCCCCTGAGGACAGGGCGGAATCAGCCCCAGCATTTT. Its protein is CASSPLRTGRNQPQHF. The complete variable domain, with remaining parts taken from reference TRBV19 and TRBJ1-5, reads DGGITQSPKYLFRKEGQNVTLSCEQNLNHDAMYWYRQDPGQGLRLIYYSQIVNDFQKGDIAEGYSVSREKKESFPLTVTSAQKNPTAFYLCASSPLRTGRNQPQHFGDGTRLSIL.

The rearrangement joins TRBV11-2 to TRBJ2-1; the match to TRBD2 covers 10 bases. Germline V lookup: CDR1 SGHAT, CDR2 FQNNGV. The CDR3 covers 15 residues. Unmatched junction bases numbered 8, after V lost 5 bases and J lost 7 bases. In nucleotides, the CDR3 is TGTGCCAGCAGCCTGAGCGGGAGGGGTGGTAATGAGCAGTTCTTC. Protein: CASSLSGRGGNEQFF.